The 32 T cell receptor beta chains given below trace back to one sample, sequenced in a study of persistence of HIV-infected CD4 T cells. These receptors have no identified antigens. This nonspecific control used anti-CD3/anti-CD28 bead stimulation of CD4+ T cells. Sorting selected CD4+ T cells upregulating both CD40 ligand and CD69. The immunoSEQ assay was version 4, run in survey mode. Generated by immunoSEQ multiplex PCR, the TCRdb table keeps only in-frame clones and is missing some. The table has about 43,000 clones, roughly 90% seen once. This sample comprised CD4+ T cells sorted from PBMCs after approximately 19-hour stimulation, obtained from a patient who received antiretroviral therapy. Receptor source: an adult man with HIV who was CMV-seropositive.

This rearrangement joins TRBV9 to TRBJ2-2; TRBD2 matches at 9 bases. Trimming cost V 0 bases and J 7 bases; bases outside gene matches: 10. Germline V CDR1 and CDR2: SGDLS, YYNGEE. The CDR3 loop spans 17 amino acids. The CDR3 region is CASSVVPTSGRNGELFF. The CDR3 DNA is TGTGCCAGCAGCGTAGTCCCAACTAGCGGGCGAAACGGGGAGCTGTTTTTT.

The chain has TRBV7-6 and TRBJ1-2; D is unclear. V was trimmed by 5 bases and J by 0 bases, leaving 7 bases between them. The V gene's germline CDR1 is SGHVS and CDR2 FNYEAQ. The CDR3 runs 13 residues. The CDR3 DNA sequence: TGTGCCAGCAGCCCGGGATCTAACTATGGCTACACCTTC. This codes for CASSPGSNYGYTF.

The chain combines TRBV20-1 with TRBJ1-5; no definite D call. Between the trimmed V and J ends, which lost 3 bases and 0 bases, there was a span of 12 bases. The CDR3 covers 15 residues. Germline V CDR1 and CDR2: DFQATT, SNEGSKA (reference sequence). Here the CDR3 DNA reads TGCAGTGCTAGTTTTGGAATCTATAGCAATCAGCCCCAGCATTTT. This encodes CSASFGIYSNQPQHF.

The chain couples TRBV7-2 to TRBJ2-7; possible D gene TRBD1, 6 bases. Germline assignment: CDR1 SGHTA and CDR2 FQGNSA. V gave up 2 bases and J gave up 0 bases, with 8 bases separating them. The CDR3 runs to 14 residues. In DNA form, the CDR3 reads TGTGCCAGCAGCTTACGGGACACCTCCTACGAGCAGTACTTC. Its translation: CASSLRDTSYEQYF.

In its sample, this clone was seen once. J is TRBJ1-1 and V is TRBV24-1, with D maybe TRBD1 (5 bases). The germline V and J ends were trimmed by 5 bases and 0 bases, with 9 bases remaining between them. The germline V gene has CDR1 KGHDR and CDR2 SFDVKD. CDR3 size: 14 residues. The chain's CDR3 is CATSANRMNTEAFF. DNA of the CDR3: TGTGCCACCAGTGCCAACAGGATGAACACTGAAGCTTTCTTT.

The J gene is TRBJ1-2, the V gene TRBV24-1; D unclear. The CDR3 runs 17 residues. Trimming pared 2 bases from V and 0 bases from J, leaving 15 bases between. CDR1 is KGHDR, CDR2 SFDVKD, per germline. CDR3 sequence: CATSDSGIRGANYGYTF. CDR3 sequence (DNA): TGTGCCACCAGTGATTCCGGAATACGGGGAGCTAACTATGGCTACACCTTC.

The gene calls are TRBV2 and TRBJ2-4; tentatively, D is TRBD1 (6 bases). The CDR3 sequence is 15 residues long. V was shortened by 4 bases and J by 0 bases, with 10 bases between the two germline ends. Germline V lookup: CDR1 SNHLY, CDR2 FYNNEI. CDR3 bases: TGTGCCAGCAGTGGAGACAGGCTAGCCAAAAACATTCAGTACTTC. Encoded protein: CASSGDRLAKNIQYF.

The chain has TRBV6-6 and TRBJ2-7; 8 bases line up with TRBD1. CDR1 is MNHNY and CDR2 is SVGAGI in the germline V gene (reference sequence). CDR3 length: 13 residues. J gave up 7 bases and V 5 bases, and 7 bases lay outside the gene matches. The CDR3 is CASSHLDRDEQYF. Written as DNA, the CDR3 is TGTGCCAGCAGTCACTTGGACAGGGATGAGCAGTACTTC.

The V and J genes are TRBV3-1 (or the pseudogene TRBV3-2) and TRBJ1-4; the D gene is possibly TRBD1 (5 bases). Deletions cut 4 bases from V and 8 bases from J, with 14 bases between. From germline, CDR1 is LGHDT and CDR2 YNNKEL (reference sequence). The CDR3 has 14 amino acids. Here the CDR3 DNA reads TGTGCCAGCAGCCTTCAGACCCGGGGGGAAAAACTGTTTTTT. It yields the protein CASSLQTRGEKLFF.

The rearrangement joins TRBV6-5 to TRBJ1-3, with 10 bases aligning to TRBD1. The V and J ends lost 5 bases and 4 bases, in that order; junction bases with no gene match: 5. This CDR3 spans 15 amino acids. CDR1 is MNHEY and CDR2 is SVGAGI in the germline V gene. DNA for the CDR3: TGTGCCAGCAGTATGGACAGGGGGGCCGGAAACACCATATATTTT. Protein sequence: CASSMDRGAGNTIYF.

This clone was counted a few times. The V and J genes are TRBV11-1 and TRBJ2-7, with D possibly TRBD1 on 6 matching bases. The CDR3 consists of 14 residues. CDR1 is SGHAT, CDR2 FQDESV, per germline (reference sequence). Between the trimmed V and J ends, which lost 5 bases and 6 bases, there was a span of 17 bases. CDR3 bases: TGTGCCAGCAGCCCGTCGACAGGATTAGGCGAGCAGTACTTC. The encoded protein is CASSPSTGLGEQYF.

This chain connects TRBV9 to TRBJ2-2; D perhaps matches TRBD2 (6 bases). Trimming cost V 0 bases and J 2 bases, with 11 bases left between them. Germline CDR1 reads SGDLS; CDR2 reads YYNGEE. The CDR3 consists of 16 residues. DNA of the CDR3: TGTGCCAGCAGCGTAGCGGGACTTATAAACACCGGGGAGCTGTTTTTT. The encoded protein is CASSVAGLINTGELFF.

This chain connects TRBV19 to TRBJ1-1; 7 nucleotides line up with TRBD1. This CDR3 contains 15 residues. Germline V gene data show CDR1 as LNHDA and CDR2 as SQIVND (reference sequence). The J segment lost 6 bases and the V segment lost 4 bases, leaving 11 bases of the junction unmatched. The CDR3 bases are TGTGCCAGTAGTACTTCCAGGGGGGGTCGGGCTGAAGCTTTCTTT. Residues: CASSTSRGGRAEAFF.

The V gene is TRBV30, the J gene TRBJ1-5; perhaps TRBD1 as D (6 bases). In germline, CDR1 is GTSNPN, CDR2 SVGIG (reference sequence). This CDR3 has 16 residues. V was trimmed by 4 bases and J by 5 bases, leaving 21 bases between them. In nucleotides, the CDR3 is TGTGCCTGGACTCAACAGGGATGGGGTCCCTATCAGCCCCAGCATTTT. Amino acids: CAWTQQGWGPYQPQHF. Supplemented by reference TRBV30 and TRBJ1-5, the full variable domain reads SQTIHQWPATLVQPVGSPLSLECTVEGTSNPNLYWYRQAAGRGLQLLFYSVGIGQISSEVPQNLSASRPQDRQFILSSKKLLLSDSGFYLCAWTQQGWGPYQPQHFGDGTRLSIL.

The genes are TRBV30 and TRBJ1-4; D might be TRBD1 (5 bases). The CDR3 contains 13 residues. The germline gives CDR1 GTSNPN, CDR2 SVGIG (reference sequence). Trimming pared 2 bases from V and 10 bases from J, leaving 14 bases between. The DNA for the CDR3 is TGTGCCTGGAGTTCCCAGGGAGTCGGAAAACTGTTTTTT. It yields the protein CAWSSQGVGKLFF.

The V and J genes are TRBV5-1 and TRBJ1-1, with a weak D call TRBD1 (6 bases). The ends were cut back, 4 bases at V and 2 bases at J, with 9 bases in the middle. CDR3 size: 13 residues. From germline, CDR1 is SGHRS and CDR2 YFSETQ. The CDR3 nucleotides read TGCGCCAGCAGCCGGACAGAAAACACTGAAGCTTTCTTT. Its protein is CASSRTENTEAFF.

The chain couples TRBV5-1 to TRBJ2-5; D is uncertain. The V end lost 0 bases, the J end lost 2 bases, and 11 bases lay between the germline ends. The germline V gene has CDR1 SGHRS and CDR2 YFSETQ. This CDR3 has 15 amino acids. The CDR3 sequence is CASSLAARAQETQYF. The CDR3 nucleotides read TGCGCCAGCAGCTTGGCCGCGAGAGCGCAAGAGACCCAGTACTTC.

The chain has TRBV12-3 or TRBV12-4 and TRBJ2-2, with a weak D call TRBD1 (6 bases). V was trimmed by 2 bases and J by 5 bases, leaving 6 bases between them. The CDR3 spans 13 residues. This chain's CDR3 is CASSLQGTGELFF. CDR3 coding DNA: TGTGCCAGCAGTTTACAGGGGACCGGGGAGCTGTTTTTT.

The CDR3 reads CSVVGTGYRGTEAFF. CDR3 sequence (DNA): TGCAGCGTCGTCGGGACAGGGTATAGGGGCACTGAAGCTTTCTTT. The J gene is TRBJ1-1, the V gene TRBV29-1, with 9 bases lining up with TRBD1. The V gene end was trimmed by 6 bases and the J gene end by 4 bases; junction bases not matched to a gene: 12. The CDR3 runs to 15 residues. CDR1 is SQVTM and CDR2 is ANQGSEA in the germline V gene.

The chain couples TRBV19 to TRBJ1-6; D is uncertain. The germline V and J ends were trimmed by 7 bases and 7 bases, with 14 bases remaining between them. In germline, CDR1 is LNHDA, CDR2 SQIVND (reference sequence). The CDR3 is made up of 14 amino acids. The CDR3 sequence: CASTPDGSNSPLHF. For the CDR3, the DNA is TGTGCCAGTACCCCGGACGGATCAAATTCACCCCTCCACTTT.

The rearrangement uses TRBV4-2 and TRBJ2-7; a weak D match, TRBD1 (6 bases). V lost 4 bases and J 4 bases, leaving 29 bases between the germline ends. The germline CDR1 and CDR2 sequences are LGHNA and YNFKEQ. The CDR3 loop spans 19 amino acids. CDR3 amino acids: CASSLTSRRDIFTLYEQYF. In DNA, the CDR3 is TGTGCCAGCAGCCTAACATCCCGCCGGGACATCTTTACGTTGTACGAGCAGTACTTC.

The rearrangement links TRBV10-3 to TRBJ1-2; tentative D call: TRBD1 (5 bases). The CDR3 contains 15 residues. Germline V lookup: CDR1 ENHRY, CDR2 SYGVKD. The V end lost 8 bases, the J end lost 8 bases, and 24 bases lay between the germline ends. The CDR3 DNA reads TGTGCCATCGCGGTGGCCGGTGGGACGGCGGAAGGCTACACCTTC. This translates into CAIAVAGGTAEGYTF.

This chain uses TRBV18 with TRBJ2-2; tentatively, D is TRBD1 or TRBD2 (6 bases each). The germline V gene has CDR1 KGHSH and CDR2 LQKENI. The CDR3 contains 17 residues. Trimming shortened V by 1 base and J by 5 bases, and 17 bases separated the two germline ends. The CDR3 DNA follows: TGTGCCAGCTCACCACAACGGGGGCCAAGTTCTACCGGGGAGCTGTTTTTT. Translated, it gives CASSPQRGPSSTGELFF.

This chain links TRBV9 with TRBJ1-6; TRBD1 aligns across 7 bases. The germline V gene has CDR1 SGDLS and CDR2 YYNGEE. CDR3 size: 15 residues. The junction had 5 bases not matched to a gene; V was cut back by 3 bases and J by 5 bases. The CDR3 reads CASSAAGTDNSPLHF. The DNA of the CDR3 is TGTGCCAGCAGCGCGGCCGGGACAGATAATTCACCCCTCCACTTT.

The V and J genes are TRBV6-2 or TRBV6-3 and TRBJ2-2; TRBD1 matches at 7 bases. CDR3 length: 15 amino acids. Trimming removed 1 base from V and 6 bases from J; junction bases left unmatched: 5. CDR1 and CDR2 from the germline V gene are MNHEY and SVGEGT. CDR3 coding DNA: TGTGCCAGCAGTTACTTGATGACAGGGCCCGGGGAGCTGTTTTTT. It yields the protein CASSYLMTGPGELFF.

The chain links TRBV7-7 to TRBJ2-3, with TRBD1 matching 7 bases. This CDR3 region has 15 residues. The germline CDR1 and CDR2 sequences are SSHAT and FNYEAQ (reference sequence). J lost 0 bases, V lost 5 bases, and 5 bases had no gene match. CDR3 bases: TGTGCCAGCAGCCGACAGGGTTTGAGCACAGATACGCAGTATTTT. It translates to CASSRQGLSTDTQYF.

The chain joins TRBV12-3 or TRBV12-4 to TRBJ2-2, with D unclear. The V gene lost 8 bases and the J gene lost 5 bases, with 6 bases spanning the gap. The CDR3 has 11 amino acids. CDR3 in DNA: TGTGCCAGCCTATCAACCGGGGAGCTGTTTTTT. This codes for CASLSTGELFF.

The chain employs TRBV7-3 and TRBJ2-6; D might be TRBD2 (6 bases). Germline-derived CDR1 and CDR2 are SGHTA and FQGTGA. The CDR3 contains 15 residues. Deletions cut 5 bases from V and 2 bases from J, with 10 bases between. CDR3 residues: CASSPGVAGANVLTF. As DNA, the CDR3 is TGTGCCAGCAGCCCGGGGGTTGCTGGGGCCAACGTCCTGACTTTC.

This chain joins TRBV27 and TRBJ2-7; the D gene is possibly TRBD2 (6 bases). The CDR3 sequence is 15 residues long. In germline, CDR1 is MNHEY, CDR2 SMNVEV (reference sequence). The V end was cut by 7 bases, the J end by 4 bases, with 20 bases between. CDR3 in amino acids: CASTHWTGDSYEQYF. The CDR3 DNA follows: TGTGCCAGCACCCATTGGACGGGGGATAGTTACGAGCAGTACTTC.

The chain is built from TRBV6-5 and TRBJ1-3; maybe TRBD1 (5 bases). Germline CDR1 MNHEY, CDR2 SVGAGI. The V gene lost 5 bases and the J gene lost 4 bases, with 6 bases spanning the gap. The CDR3 spans 12 residues. CDR3: CASSRGGNTIYF. In DNA form, the CDR3 reads TGTGCCAGCAGTCGGGGGGGAAACACCATATATTTT.

The rearrangement joins TRBV19 to TRBJ1-5, with 7 bases aligning to TRBD1. Germline V CDR1 and CDR2: LNHDA, SQIVND (reference sequence). V lost 5 bases, J lost 1 base, and 5 bases stayed unmatched. The CDR3 consists of 15 residues. CDR3 amino acids: CASSGGQLSNQPQHF. The CDR3, as DNA: TGTGCCAGTAGTGGGGGACAGCTGAGCAATCAGCCCCAGCATTTT.

This chain connects TRBV7-6 to TRBJ2-7; D is undetermined. CDR1 is SGHVS, CDR2 FNYEAQ, per germline. CDR3 length: 15 residues. The V gene lost 0 bases and the J gene lost 0 bases, with 9 bases spanning the gap. CDR3 region: CASSLAGGPSYEQYF. The CDR3 bases are TGTGCCAGCAGCTTAGCGGGCGGACCCTCCTACGAGCAGTACTTC.